This T cell receptor (beta chain) appears in the sequencing data of a study of radiotherapy plus CTLA-4 blockade in lung cancer. The study, taken as a whole, reports: Response, reportedly, was best predicted by interferon-beta along with early blood T cell clone dynamics.

Clones were read by immunoSEQ multiplex PCR, and TCRdb kept only the in-frame ones, dropping some. The sample has 85,000 to 120,000 clones; approximately 87% are singletons. As to this clone: Its antigen is still unknown.

Germline loops: CDR1 LGHNA, CDR2 YNFKEQ. This CDR3 has 12 amino acids. Between the trimmed V and J ends, which lost 3 bases and 13 bases, there was a span of 13 bases. This sequence was found in a human donor with non-small cell lung cancer that progressed on radiotherapy plus ipilimumab. Some clones in this sample may be carry-over from other donors' samples. The source was peripheral blood, collected from a patient treated with radiotherapy plus ipilimumab. This chain uses TRBV4-2 with TRBJ2-1; a weak D match, TRBD1 (5 bases). The CDR3 DNA reads as TGTGCCAGCAGCCAGGATATGGACATTCAGTTCTTC. Its protein product is CASSQDMDIQFF.